This T cell receptor (beta chain) emerged from a study of cytomegalovirus exposure and HLA in healthy donors. Notes on this clone: The antigen is undetermined.

A multiplex PCR was run with 60 Vbeta primers and 13 Jbeta primers. Generated by immunoSEQ multiplex PCR, the TCRdb table keeps only in-frame clones and is missing some. The table shows 100,000 to 150,000 clones, with 81% occurring only once. This CDR3 has 15 amino acids. V lost 3 bases, J lost 10 bases, and 10 bases stayed unmatched. Germline values: CDR1 SGDLS, CDR2 YYNGEE. Study-wide results and limits: In a later analysis, TCR association rates varied by HLA locus: DRB1 most, HLA-C fewest.

This receptor was identified in a man in his late teens or twenties in good health and CMV-seronegative. The sample comprised PBMCs. The gene calls are TRBV9 and TRBJ2-3; 11 bases fit TRBD2. The CDR3 is CASSETSGALRAQYF. The CDR3 DNA reads TGTGCCAGCAGCGAGACTAGCGGGGCCCTCAGGGCGCAGTATTTT.